The clone carrying this T cell receptor (beta chain) has ten or more counts. The target antigen is unknown. When naive CD8 T cells were sorted, they were gated as CD8+CD4-CCR7+CD45RA+. This entry comes from a study of molecular identifiers for immune sequencing clone quantification. Notes on the study in general: It was shown that clones above 20 RNA copies held over 97% of effector molecules, but under 1% in naive cells.

Bulk TCR libraries used previously described methods and listed TCR primers. MiXCR was run by TCRdb on the PCR reads, yielding one entry per CDR3 protein. The profile shows more than 300,000 distinct CDR3 sequences, 20% to 25% of them singletons. Trimming removed 5 bases from V and 4 bases from J, with 17 bases in between. The CDR3 is made up of 15 amino acids. This chain links TRBV12-3 or TRBV12-4 with TRBJ1-2; tentative D call: TRBD1 (6 bases). Sequencing was performed on naive CD8+ T cells from blood, with Jurkat cell RNA spiked in. The sample's subset: FACS-sorted CD8+CD4-CCR7+CD45RA+ naive T cells. The TCR originated in a human donor in good health. Some libraries in this study had Jurkat cell RNA spiked in. This CDR3 reads CASSAPDRPSYGYTF. In DNA, the CDR3 is TGTGCCAGCAGTGCCCCTGACAGGCCCAGCTATGGCTACACCTTC.